The 19 T cell receptor beta chains listed next were all sequenced from one sample in a study of CD8 T cells in ankylosing spondylitis. TCRdb independently ran MiXCR on the 5' RACE reads; one entry per CDR3 protein. The sample has roughly 91,000 distinct CDR3 sequences, 7.5% to 9% seen once; the top ten hold 9.9%. Sequenced input: blood, either unsorted or a sorted T cell fraction (not recorded which). The receptors were sampled from a male donor with ankylosing spondylitis or in good health (not recorded which).

This clonotype was picked up many times. V gene TRBV4-1 combines with J gene TRBJ2-1; D remains unclear. Trimming cost V 4 bases and J 5 bases, with 12 bases left between them. The CDR3 contains 14 residues. Germline CDR1 is MGHRA and CDR2 is YSYEKL. The CDR3 loop reads CASSRWGQNNEQFF. CDR3 nucleotides: TGCGCCAGCAGCCGGTGGGGTCAGAACAATGAGCAGTTCTTC.

This clonotype showed up many times. The rearrangement links TRBV5-1 to TRBJ2-3, with D unresolved. The CDR3 loop spans 12 amino acids. Looked up from germline, CDR1 is SGHRS and CDR2 is YFSETQ. Trimming removed 4 bases at V and 6 bases at J, with 9 bases between. The CDR3 loop is CASSLGSDTQYF. The DNA of the CDR3 is TGCGCCAGCAGCCTAGGGTCGGATACGCAGTATTTT.

At least ten counts were recorded for this clonotype. The gene calls are TRBV10-3 and TRBJ2-3; 9 nucleotides align to TRBD1. This CDR3 has 18 residues. CDR1 is ENHRY and CDR2 is SYGVKD in the germline V gene. V lost 6 bases and J lost 3; bases outside the gene matches: 16. CDR3: CAIRDPLQGAKGTDTQYF. For the CDR3, the DNA is TGTGCCATCAGGGACCCCCTACAGGGGGCGAAAGGAACAGATACGCAGTATTTT.

This clonotype was counted ten times or more. The chain recombines TRBV5-1 with TRBJ2-2; D gene uncertain. The CDR3 covers 14 residues. V shed 2 bases and J shed 0 bases, with 5 bases lying between them. CDR1 and CDR2 (germline): SGHRS, YFSETQ. CDR3 sequence: CASSFDTNTGELFF. CDR3 nucleotides: TGCGCCAGCAGCTTTGACACGAACACCGGGGAGCTGTTTTTT.

The chain joins TRBV12-3 or TRBV12-4 to TRBJ1-2; D not certain. V was cut by 4 bases and J by 8 bases, with 11 bases left in between. CDR3 length: 12 amino acids. The CDR3 region is CASSSSQGGYTF. The DNA for the CDR3 is TGTGCCAGCAGTTCGTCACAAGGCGGCTACACCTTC.

The sample holds many counts of this clonotype. This sequence joins TRBV6-2 or TRBV6-3 and TRBJ1-5; TRBD1 might be the D (6 bases). Germline V gene lookup returns CDR1 MNHEY and CDR2 SVGEGT. V dropped 6 bases and J dropped 7 bases, with 22 bases sitting between them. This CDR3 is built from 16 residues. CDR3 region: CASSSGGRGTNQPQHF. In nucleotides, the CDR3 is TGTGCCAGCAGCTCGGGGGGCAGGGGAACGAACCAGCCCCAGCATTTT.

This clonotype was seen at least ten times. This rearrangement joins TRBV5-1 to TRBJ2-7; 7 bases map to TRBD2. The CDR3 sequence is 14 residues long. V gave up 3 bases and J gave up 5 bases; unmatched junction bases: 8. CDR1 is SGHRS and CDR2 is YFSETQ in the germline V gene. CDR3 amino acids: CASSSLAGVDEQYF. Written as DNA, the CDR3 is TGCGCCAGCAGCTCCCTTGCGGGAGTCGACGAGCAGTACTTC.

This clonotype was detected many times. J is TRBJ1-6 and V is TRBV7-2; 7 bases line up with TRBD1. Losses at the gene ends were 5 bases for V and 7 bases for J; bases not matched to a gene: 8. CDR3 length: 15 amino acids. The germline V gene encodes CDR1 SGHTA and CDR2 FQGNSA. Here the CDR3 DNA reads TGTGCCAGCAGCCCCCAACAGGGGTTGAATTCACCCCTCCACTTT. Its translation: CASSPQQGLNSPLHF.

In its sample, this clonotype was seen many times. The chain couples TRBV5-1 to TRBJ2-1, with TRBD2 matching over 7 bases. Trimming at V came to 0 bases and at J to 8 bases, leaving 11 bases not matched to a gene. This CDR3 region has 16 residues. The germline gives CDR1 SGHRS, CDR2 YFSETQ. CDR3 protein: CASSLEGGSFGDEQFF. Here the CDR3 DNA reads TGCGCCAGCAGCTTGGAGGGAGGGAGTTTCGGTGATGAGCAGTTCTTC.

This clonotype was recorded many times. The chain couples TRBV4-3 to TRBJ2-2, with no clear D. Germline V gene sequence: CDR1 LGHNA, CDR2 YSLEER. The V gene lost 1 base and the J gene lost 5 bases, with 5 bases spanning the gap. The CDR3 is made up of 13 amino acids. The DNA of the CDR3 is TGCGCCAGCAGCCAAGCCAGGACCGGGGAGCTGTTTTTT. Translation gives CASSQARTGELFF.

The sample holds many counts of this clonotype. The J gene is TRBJ2-7, the V gene TRBV20-1, with no clear D. Germline-derived CDR1 and CDR2 are DFQATT and SNEGSKA (reference sequence). V was cut by 1 base and J by 4 bases, with 5 bases left in between. The CDR3 runs to 11 residues. Here the CDR3 DNA reads TGCAGTGCTAGAGGAGGATACGAGCAGTACTTC. It is translated as CSARGGYEQYF.

V is TRBV18 and J is TRBJ1-1, with D unresolved. The germline CDR1 and CDR2 sequences are KGHSH and LQKENI. The CDR3 loop spans 15 amino acids. The germline V and J ends were trimmed by 3 bases and 4 bases, with 15 bases remaining between them. Written as DNA, the CDR3 is TGTGCCAGCTCACCTAGCGTCGGGTACTCCACTGAAGCTTTCTTT. Amino acid sequence: CASSPSVGYSTEAFF.

This clonotype occurred many times. The CDR3: CASSPQMTGRQETQYF. In nucleotides, the CDR3 is TGTGCCAGCTCACCACAAATGACAGGGAGGCAAGAGACCCAGTACTTC. V usage is TRBV18 and J usage is TRBJ2-5; D is perhaps TRBD1 (7 bases). Germline V gene data show CDR1 as KGHSH and CDR2 as LQKENI. The germline V and J ends were trimmed by 1 base and 2 bases, with 14 bases remaining between them. CDR3 length equals 16 residues.

The table lists this clonotype with many counts. The chain recombines TRBV7-8 with TRBJ2-4; 10 bases map to TRBD2. Germline V gene sequence: CDR1 SGHVS, CDR2 FQNEAQ. The CDR3 totals 18 residues. The V gene end was trimmed by 5 bases and the J gene end by 0 bases; junction bases not matched to a gene: 10. The CDR3 coding sequence is TGTGCCAGCAGCGTCCCTAGCGGGAGACCCCTAGCCAAAAACATTCAGTACTTC. Protein: CASSVPSGRPLAKNIQYF.

This chain uses TRBV12-3 or TRBV12-4 with TRBJ1-2; 8 bases are shared with TRBD1. The CDR3 length is 14 residues. Trimming took 6 bases from V and 7 from J; bases not matched to a gene: 10. CDR3 sequence: CASSLRTGHSGYTF. The CDR3 nucleotides read TGTGCCAGCAGCCTTCGGACAGGGCACAGTGGCTACACCTTC.

This clonotype was recorded at least ten times. CDR3 amino acids: CASSTGLDSYEQYF. The CDR3 DNA sequence: TGTGCCAGCAGCACGGGACTAGATTCCTACGAGCAGTACTTC. This chain joins TRBV7-2 and TRBJ2-7; 8 nucleotides line up with TRBD2. Germline CDR1 SGHTA, CDR2 FQGNSA. J lost 1 base, V lost 5 bases, and 4 bases had no gene match. This CDR3 is built from 14 residues.

This clonotype was picked up a small number of times. V usage is TRBV20-1 and J usage is TRBJ2-2, with 12 bases fitting TRBD2. With 4 bases clipped from V and 3 bases from J, the junction kept 3 bases outside the gene matches. CDR3 length: 15 amino acids. Germline CDR1 is DFQATT and CDR2 is SNEGSKA (reference sequence). CDR3: CSATTSGGHTGELFF. As DNA, the CDR3 is TGCAGTGCTACGACTAGCGGGGGACACACCGGGGAGCTGTTTTTT.

This clonotype has ten or more counts. The V and J genes are TRBV7-2 and TRBJ2-7; TRBD1 matches at 8 bases. Per germline, CDR1 SGHTA and CDR2 FQGNSA. J was trimmed by 4 bases and V by 3 bases; bases with no gene match: 5. The CDR3 contains 14 residues. Here the CDR3 reads CASSFGQGLYEQYF. The CDR3 DNA reads TGTGCCAGCAGCTTCGGACAGGGATTGTACGAGCAGTACTTC.

The rearrangement links TRBV6-5 to TRBJ1-2; 8 positions agree with TRBD1. J lost 8 bases, V lost 7 bases, and 6 bases had no gene match. Germline V gene lookup returns CDR1 MNHEY and CDR2 SVGAGI. This CDR3 comprises 12 residues. CDR3 loop: CASTSGGRGYTF. The CDR3 DNA reads TGTGCCAGCACCTCAGGGGGCCGGGGCTACACCTTC.